This TCR beta chain was profiled in a study of CD8 T cells in Susac syndrome. Whole-study findings and limits: The study acknowledged a relatively small number of individuals in its TCR sequencing and HLA analysis.

On this clonotype itself: Its antigen is still unknown.

Reverse transcription of roughly 0.45 to 1 ug RNA was carried out with random hexamers. The amplification used immunoSEQ multiplex PCR on TCR beta CDR3; it spanned 54 Vbeta and 13 Jbeta. TCRdb re-called the immunoSEQ multiplex PCR reads through MiXCR, storing one row per CDR3 protein. The sample contains around 300,000 distinct CDR3 sequences, approximately 90% of which appear only once. The CDR3 runs 13 residues. Trimming left V 3 bases short and J 2 bases short, with 8 bases between. CDR1 and CDR2 from the germline V gene are GTSNPN and SVGIG (reference sequence). The clonotype comes from a human donor with multiple sclerosis. The V and J genes are TRBV30 and TRBJ1-3; D is uncertain. Sequences were obtained from CD4+ T cells from PBMCs. CDR3 protein: CAWSEGTGNTIYF. In DNA form, the CDR3 reads TGTGCCTGGAGCGAGGGAACTGGAAACACCATATATTTT.